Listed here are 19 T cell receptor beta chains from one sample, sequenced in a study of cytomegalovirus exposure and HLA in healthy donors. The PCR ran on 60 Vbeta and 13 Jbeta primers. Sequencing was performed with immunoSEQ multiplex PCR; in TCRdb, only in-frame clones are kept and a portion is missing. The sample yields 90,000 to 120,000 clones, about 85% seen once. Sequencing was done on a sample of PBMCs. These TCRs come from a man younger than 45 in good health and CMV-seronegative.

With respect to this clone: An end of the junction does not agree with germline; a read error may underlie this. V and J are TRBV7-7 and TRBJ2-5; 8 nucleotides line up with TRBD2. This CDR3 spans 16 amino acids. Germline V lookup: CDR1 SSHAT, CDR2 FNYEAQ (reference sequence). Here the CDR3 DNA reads TGTGCTAGCAGCTTAGATTTGGCGGGGGGCCAAGAGACCCAGTACTTC. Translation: CASSLDLAGGQETQYF.

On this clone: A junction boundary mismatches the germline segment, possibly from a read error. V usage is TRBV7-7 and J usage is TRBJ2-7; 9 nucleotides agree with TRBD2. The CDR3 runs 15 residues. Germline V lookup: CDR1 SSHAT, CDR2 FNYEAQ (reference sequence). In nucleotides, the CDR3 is TGTGCTAGCAGCTTTTTAGCGGGAGAAGGTTACGAGCAGTACTTC. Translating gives CASSFLAGEGYEQYF.

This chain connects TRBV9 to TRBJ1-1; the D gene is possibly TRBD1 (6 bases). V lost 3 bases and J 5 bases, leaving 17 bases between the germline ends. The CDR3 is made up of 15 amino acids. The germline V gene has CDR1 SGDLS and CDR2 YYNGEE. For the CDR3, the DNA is TGTGCCAGCAGCGCGGGTGGGGGCGCGAGGACTGAAGCTTTCTTT. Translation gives CASSAGGGARTEAFF.

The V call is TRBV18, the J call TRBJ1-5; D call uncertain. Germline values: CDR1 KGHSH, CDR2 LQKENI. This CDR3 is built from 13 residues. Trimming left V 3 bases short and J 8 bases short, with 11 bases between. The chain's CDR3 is CASSPTTAEPQHF. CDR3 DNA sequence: TGTGCCAGCTCACCCACTACAGCGGAGCCCCAGCATTTT.

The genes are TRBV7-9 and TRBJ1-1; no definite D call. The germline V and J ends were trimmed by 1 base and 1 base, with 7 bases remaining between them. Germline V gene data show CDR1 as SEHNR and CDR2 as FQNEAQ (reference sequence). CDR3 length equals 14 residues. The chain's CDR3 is CASSLELSNTEAFF. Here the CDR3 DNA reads TGTGCCAGCAGCTTAGAACTGTCGAACACTGAAGCTTTCTTT.

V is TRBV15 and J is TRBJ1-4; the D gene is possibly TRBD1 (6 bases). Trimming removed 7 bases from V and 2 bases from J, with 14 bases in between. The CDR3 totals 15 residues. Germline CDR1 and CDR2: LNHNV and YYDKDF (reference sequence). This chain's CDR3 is CATTTTGRTNEKLFF. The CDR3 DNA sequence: TGTGCCACCACCACGACAGGACGCACTAATGAAAAACTGTTTTTT.

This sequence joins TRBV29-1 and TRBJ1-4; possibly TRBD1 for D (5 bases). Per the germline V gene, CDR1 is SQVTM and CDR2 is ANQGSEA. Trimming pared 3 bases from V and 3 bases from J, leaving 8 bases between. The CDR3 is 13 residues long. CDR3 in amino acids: CSVEGQPNEKLFF. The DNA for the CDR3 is TGCAGCGTTGAGGGGCAGCCTAATGAAAAACTGTTTTTT.

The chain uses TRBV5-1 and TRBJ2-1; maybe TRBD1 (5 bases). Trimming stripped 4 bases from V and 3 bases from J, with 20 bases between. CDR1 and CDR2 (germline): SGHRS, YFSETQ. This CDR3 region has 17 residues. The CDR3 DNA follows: TGCGCCAGCAGCCGAACAGGTTTTTGGGAAATCTACAATGAGCAGTTCTTC. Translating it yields CASSRTGFWEIYNEQFF.

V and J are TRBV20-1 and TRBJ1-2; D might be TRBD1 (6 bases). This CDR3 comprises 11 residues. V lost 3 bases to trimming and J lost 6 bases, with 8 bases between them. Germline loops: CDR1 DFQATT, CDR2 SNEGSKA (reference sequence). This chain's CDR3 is CSASRGNGYTF. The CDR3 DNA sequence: TGCAGTGCTAGTAGGGGGAATGGCTACACCTTC.

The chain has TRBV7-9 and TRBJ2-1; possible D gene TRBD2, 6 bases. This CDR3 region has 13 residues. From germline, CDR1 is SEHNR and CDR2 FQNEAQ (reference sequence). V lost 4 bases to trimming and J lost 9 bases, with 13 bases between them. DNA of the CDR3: TGTGCCAGCAGCTCCAGGACTAACGCTGAGCAGTTCTTC. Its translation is CASSSRTNAEQFF. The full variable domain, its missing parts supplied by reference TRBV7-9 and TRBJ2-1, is DTGVSQNPRHKITKRGQNVTFRCDPISEHNRLYWYRQTLGQGPEFLTYFQNEAQLEKSRLLSDRFSAERPKGSFSTLEIQRTEQGDSAMYLCASSSRTNAEQFFGPGTRLTVL.

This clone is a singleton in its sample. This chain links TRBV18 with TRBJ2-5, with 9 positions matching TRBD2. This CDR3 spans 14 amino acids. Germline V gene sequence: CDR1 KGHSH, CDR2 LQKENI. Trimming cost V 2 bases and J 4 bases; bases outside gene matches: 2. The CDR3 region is CASSPGLAPETQYF. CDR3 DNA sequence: TGTGCCAGCTCACCAGGACTAGCGCCAGAGACCCAGTACTTC.

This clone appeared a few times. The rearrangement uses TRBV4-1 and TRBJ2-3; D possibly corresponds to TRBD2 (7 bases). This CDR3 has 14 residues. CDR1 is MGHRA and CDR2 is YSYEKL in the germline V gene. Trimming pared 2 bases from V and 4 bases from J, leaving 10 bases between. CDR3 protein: CASSQRGASDTQYF. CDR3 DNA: TGCGCCAGCAGCCAACGGGGGGCCTCAGATACGCAGTATTTT.

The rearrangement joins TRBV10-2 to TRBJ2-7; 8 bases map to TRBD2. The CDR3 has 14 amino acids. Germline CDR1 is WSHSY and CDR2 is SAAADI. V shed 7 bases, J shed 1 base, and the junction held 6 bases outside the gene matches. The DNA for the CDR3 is TGCGCCAGCACGGGAGCGGGGGCTTCCTACGAGCAGTACTTC. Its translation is CASTGAGASYEQYF.

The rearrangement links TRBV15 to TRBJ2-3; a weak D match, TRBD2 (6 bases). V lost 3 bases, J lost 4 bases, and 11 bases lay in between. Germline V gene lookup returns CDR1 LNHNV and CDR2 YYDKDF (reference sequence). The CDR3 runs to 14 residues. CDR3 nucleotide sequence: TGTGCCACCAGCAGCCCCTGGGGGGCAGATACGCAGTATTTT. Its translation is CATSSPWGADTQYF.

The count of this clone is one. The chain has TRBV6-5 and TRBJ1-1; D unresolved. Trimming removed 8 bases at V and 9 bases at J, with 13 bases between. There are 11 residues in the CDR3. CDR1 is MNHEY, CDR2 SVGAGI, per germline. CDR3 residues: CASRGSSQAFF. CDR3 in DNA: TGTGCCAGCCGAGGCAGTTCGCAAGCTTTCTTT.

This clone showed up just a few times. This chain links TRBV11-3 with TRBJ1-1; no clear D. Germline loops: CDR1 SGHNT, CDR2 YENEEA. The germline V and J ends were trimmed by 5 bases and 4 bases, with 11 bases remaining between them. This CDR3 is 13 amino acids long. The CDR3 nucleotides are TGTGCCAGCAGCACACCGGGTGCCACTGAAGCTTTCTTT. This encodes CASSTPGATEAFF.

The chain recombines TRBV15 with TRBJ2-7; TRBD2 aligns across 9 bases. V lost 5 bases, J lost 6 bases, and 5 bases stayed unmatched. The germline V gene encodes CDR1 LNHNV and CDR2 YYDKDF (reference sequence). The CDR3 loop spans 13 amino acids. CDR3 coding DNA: TGTGCCACCAGCCCCCTGCGGGGGGGCGAGCAGTACTTC. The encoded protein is CATSPLRGGEQYF.

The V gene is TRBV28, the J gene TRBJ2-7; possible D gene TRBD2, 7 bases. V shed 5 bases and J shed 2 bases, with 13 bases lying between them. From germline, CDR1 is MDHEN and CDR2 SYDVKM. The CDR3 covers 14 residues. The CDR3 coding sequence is TGTGCCAGCAGTCGTGGGGGGGCTCCCTACGAGCAGTACTTC. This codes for CASSRGGAPYEQYF.

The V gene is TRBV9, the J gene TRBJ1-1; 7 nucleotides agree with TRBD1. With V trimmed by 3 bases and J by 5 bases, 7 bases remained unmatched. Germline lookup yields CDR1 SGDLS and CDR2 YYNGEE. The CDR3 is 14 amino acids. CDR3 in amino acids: CASSGRQGGTEAFF. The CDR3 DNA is TGTGCCAGCAGCGGTCGACAGGGAGGTACTGAAGCTTTCTTT. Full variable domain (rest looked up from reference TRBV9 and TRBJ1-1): DSGVTQTPKHLITATGQRVTLRCSPRSGDLSVYWYQQSLDQGLQFLIQYYNGEERAKGNILERFSAQQFPDLHSELNLSSLELGDSALYFCASSGRQGGTEAFFGQGTRLTVV.